This T cell receptor (beta chain) was sequenced in a study of tumor and adjacent non-tumor tissue in lung cancer. Study-level points and caveats: Tumor repertoires had a smaller top 100 clone share than normal lung.

CDR1 is PRHDT and CDR2 is FYEKMQ in the germline V gene (reference sequence). This CDR3 has 16 residues. The library came from three nested PCR rounds adapted from ARM-PCR protocols. TCRdb re-analysed the multiplex PCR reads in MiXCR, keeping a single row per CDR3 protein. This table has approximately 79,000 distinct CDR3 sequences, more than 65% appearing once. The template was RNA from unsorted bulk tissue. More than 3 cm separated this lung sample from the edge of the tumor. This clonotype turned up a few times. As yet, its antigen is unknown. It may be a read error: a sequence one base away is much more abundant.

Sequencing used distant non-tumor lung tissue. This chain joins TRBV13 and TRBJ1-6, with 7 bases fitting TRBD1. The TCR sequence derives from a man aged 70 or older with non-small cell lung cancer. The CDR3 sequence: CASSFLAGQINLPLHF. The CDR3 nucleotides are TGTGCCAGCAGCTTCTTGGCGGGACAGATTAATTTACCCCTCCACTTT.